This TCR beta chain emerged from a study of blood T cell repertoires in COVID-19. Whole-study context: Nucleic acid was either cDNA or gDNA, and it came from T cells, B-cell-depleted T cells, or PBMCs.

The V segment lost 0 bases and the J segment 9 bases; nucleotides outside the gene matches: 12. Germline assignment: CDR1 SGHRS and CDR2 YFSETQ. The CDR3 has 16 amino acids. Authors' data handling: Reference gene primer amplification gave nucleated cell count estimates. Generated by immunoSEQ multiplex PCR, the TCRdb table keeps only in-frame clones and is missing some. The V and J calls and the clone size are those of that table, but D and trimming were determined from the DNA. This table has roughly 70,000 clones, around 86% appearing once. This clone was counted a single time. Sequenced: peripheral blood. V and J are TRBV5-1 and TRBJ2-1, with 7 bases that match TRBD2. This clonotype was sampled from a man in his sixties or seventies with active COVID-19. Here the CDR3 reads CASSLVASGGAGEQFF. In DNA, the CDR3 is TGCGCCAGCAGCTTGGTGGCTAGCGGAGGGGCGGGTGAGCAGTTCTTC.